This T cell receptor beta chain was sequenced during a study of response to subunit inactivated influenza vaccine. In regard to this clonotype: Its target is not known.

Study findings and constraints: The authors suggested that few new T cells are recruited per seasonal influenza vaccination.

TCRdb reanalysed the RT-PCR reads using MiXCR and keeps one entry per CDR3 protein. The sample holds under 200,000 distinct CDR3 sequences; about 10% are singletons and the top ten take roughly a third. The CDR3 covers 15 residues. Germline V gene lookup returns CDR1 PRHDT and CDR2 FYEKMQ (reference sequence). V trimming: 0 bases; J trimming: 3 bases; junction bases outside the gene matches: 5. The sequence was obtained from a man aged 50 to 69 who received an inactivated influenza vaccine. V is TRBV13 and J is TRBJ2-7; TRBD2 matches at 7 bases. This specimen consisted of CD8+ T cells sorted from PBMCs, obtained around 25 months after vaccination. CDR3 amino acids: CASSLGASGYYEQYF. The CDR3 bases are TGTGCCAGCAGCTTAGGGGCTAGCGGATACTACGAGCAGTACTTC.